The TCR beta chain described here comes from a study of T cells in Graves' hyperthyroidism and ophthalmopathy. Study-wide background: Upon initial diagnosis and before any treatment, peripheral blood was collected.

Patients between 18 and 65 years old had hyperthyroidism, newly diagnosed and lasting under 2 months. Uncontrolled infection, other autoimmune disease, pregnancy or lactation led to exclusion. What was amplified from RNA transcripts were TCR beta CDR3 regions. Initially, a first-round RT-PCR of the TCR CDR3 employed the HTBI primer set. From the multiplex PCR reads, TCRdb called clonotypes with MiXCR, one entry per CDR3 protein. This sample has approximately 420,000 distinct CDR3 sequences, with about an eighth found just once. This CDR3 region has 15 residues. Germline V gene sequence: CDR1 MNHEY, CDR2 SVGEGT. The ends were cut back, 0 bases at V and 5 bases at J, with 13 bases in the middle. Broader study findings: Most thyroid clonotypes with frequency above 0.001 were detected in blood.

In this sample, this clonotype turned up many times. The antigen is undetermined. The sample was blood. The chain links TRBV6-2 or TRBV6-3 to TRBJ1-1; D remains ambiguous. This clonotype was obtained from a woman aged 18-30 years with Graves' hyperthyroidism. The CDR3 is CASSYSLPLGTEAFF. CDR3 DNA: TGTGCCAGCAGTTACTCGTTACCGCTAGGGACTGAAGCTTTCTTT.